These 19 T cell receptor beta chains were all obtained from the same sample, sequenced in a study of blood T cell repertoires in COVID-19. The method was immunoSEQ multiplex PCR; TCRdb's version includes in-frame clones alone and lacks a portion of them. The data contain about 69,000 clones, approximately 84% of them singletons. The specimen was peripheral blood. The receptors shown here come from a man over 45 with COVID-19, enrolled during active disease.

The V gene is TRBV6-6, the J gene TRBJ1-4; TRBD1 matches 8 bases. The V segment lost 2 bases and the J segment 7 bases; nucleotides outside the gene matches: 6. There are 15 residues in the CDR3. Germline CDR1 is MNHNY and CDR2 is SVGAGI (reference sequence). The CDR3 reads CASSYPGQGGEKLFF. The CDR3 DNA reads as TGTGCCAGCAGTTACCCCGGACAGGGAGGTGAAAAACTGTTTTTT.

This clone was recorded only once. The rearrangement links TRBV7-2 to TRBJ2-1; 7 nucleotides match TRBD2. CDR3 size: 15 residues. CDR1 and CDR2 (germline): SGHTA, FQGNSA. Germline trimming cut 2 bases from V and 8 bases from J; bases unmatched to any gene: 9. CDR3 nucleotides: TGTGCCAGCAGCTTATTAGGACTAGGAGAGGATGAGCAGTTCTTC. It translates to CASSLLGLGEDEQFF.

CDR3: CASSPRAGGLYEQYF. CDR3 DNA sequence: TGTGCCAGCAGCCCGAGAGCGGGGGGGCTCTACGAGCAGTACTTC. The chain employs TRBV11-1 and TRBJ2-7; 10 nucleotides match TRBD2. V shed 5 bases, J shed 3 bases, and the junction held 7 bases outside the gene matches. Germline V gene lookup returns CDR1 SGHAT and CDR2 FQDESV (reference sequence). The CDR3 runs 15 residues.

The gene calls are TRBV10-2 and TRBJ2-1; TRBD2 matches at 7 bases. The CDR3 is 17 residues long. V shed 7 bases and J 8 bases; nucleotides not matched to a gene: 20. Germline CDR1 is WSHSY and CDR2 is SAAADI. For the CDR3, the DNA is TGCGCCAGCAACTTACGGGGAGGGGCGGGTATGCAGGATGAGCAGTTCTTC. This codes for CASNLRGGAGMQDEQFF.

The DNA of the CDR3 is TGTGCCAGCAGCCAACCCATTGGGACTAGCGGGAACTCCTACAATGAGCAGTTCTTC. Protein sequence: CASSQPIGTSGNSYNEQFF. The V and J genes are TRBV3-1 (or the pseudogene TRBV3-2) and TRBJ2-1, with 13 nucleotides matching TRBD2. V shed 2 bases and J 0 bases; nucleotides not matched to a gene: 7. The CDR3 has 19 residues. Germline CDR1 and CDR2: LGHDT and YNNKEL (reference sequence).

The chain carries TRBV19 and TRBJ1-4, with 9 bases aligning to TRBD1. The CDR3 is made up of 15 amino acids. Germline loops: CDR1 LNHDA, CDR2 SQIVND (reference sequence). With V trimmed by 6 bases and J by 0 bases, 2 bases remained unmatched. CDR3 amino acids: CASRDRGATNEKLFF. The CDR3, as DNA: TGTGCCAGTAGGGACAGGGGAGCAACTAATGAAAAACTGTTTTTT.

This chain joins TRBV10-2 and TRBJ2-7; 8 bases agree with TRBD2. The length of the CDR3 is 15 residues. V shed 3 bases, J shed 3 bases, and the junction held 7 bases outside the gene matches. Germline CDR1 reads WSHSY; CDR2 reads SAAADI. CDR3: CASSDSGGPYYEQYF. The CDR3, as DNA: TGCGCCAGCAGTGACAGCGGGGGTCCCTACTACGAGCAGTACTTC.

This clone is a singleton in its sample. The chain employs TRBV13 and TRBJ2-7; 11 bases match TRBD2. The CDR3 is 15 residues long. With 4 bases clipped from V and 3 bases from J, the junction kept 5 bases outside the gene matches. CDR1 and CDR2 (germline): PRHDT, FYEKMQ (reference sequence). The CDR3 here is CASSWFTSGGYEQYF. The CDR3 DNA is TGTGCCAGCAGCTGGTTCACTAGCGGGGGCTACGAGCAGTACTTC.

The rearrangement uses TRBV2 and TRBJ1-5, with no clear D. The CDR3 runs to 16 residues. With 3 bases removed from V and 3 bases from J, the gap between germline ends came to 15 bases. Germline V gene data show CDR1 as SNHLY and CDR2 as FYNNEI. DNA for the CDR3: TGTGCCAGCAGTGAGGGCAGGTCGTTTTTCAATCAGCCCCAGCATTTT. Residues: CASSEGRSFFNQPQHF.

The CDR3 coding sequence is TGTGCCAGCAGTGCTTACGAGCAGTACTTC. Its translation is CASSAYEQYF. The chain links TRBV2 to TRBJ2-7; unclear D gene. The CDR3 spans 10 residues. The V end was cut by 4 bases, the J end by 4 bases, with 2 bases between. Germline CDR1 is SNHLY and CDR2 is FYNNEI. Combining the CDR3 with reference TRBV2 and TRBJ2-7 gives the whole variable domain EPEVTQTPSHQVTQMGQEVILRCVPISNHLYFYWYRQILGQKVEFLVSFYNNEISEKSEIFDDQFSVERPDGSNFTLKIRSTKLEDSAMYFCASSAYEQYFGPGTRLTVT.

V gene TRBV7-3 combines with J gene TRBJ2-3; 12 bases fit TRBD2. Germline lookup yields CDR1 SGHTA and CDR2 FQGTGA. V lost 4 bases and J lost 7; bases outside the gene matches: 6. The CDR3 length is 15 residues. The CDR3 is CASSSSGGALNTQYF. CDR3 nucleotides: TGTGCCAGCAGCTCTAGCGGGGGGGCATTGAATACGCAGTATTTT.

The chain employs TRBV4-1 and TRBJ2-1; TRBD2 might be the D (5 bases). Trimming pared 2 bases from V and 8 bases from J, leaving 13 bases between. The CDR3 length is 14 residues. Germline V gene data show CDR1 as MGHRA and CDR2 as YSYEKL. For the CDR3, the DNA is TGCGCCAGCAGCCAATGGACTCCCCCTGATGAGCAGTTCTTC. Protein sequence: CASSQWTPPDEQFF.

The chain combines TRBV2 with TRBJ1-5, with 7 nucleotides matching TRBD1. With V trimmed by 7 bases and J by 1 base, 7 bases remained unmatched. CDR1 SNHLY and CDR2 FYNNEI come from the germline V gene. The CDR3 contains 15 residues. DNA of the CDR3: TGTGCCAGCACTATGGGACAGACAAGCAATCAGCCCCAGCATTTT. This codes for CASTMGQTSNQPQHF. The full variable domain, its missing parts supplied by reference TRBV2 and TRBJ1-5, is EPEVTQTPSHQVTQMGQEVILRCVPISNHLYFYWYRQILGQKVEFLVSFYNNEISEKSEIFDDQFSVERPDGSNFTLKIRSTKLEDSAMYFCASTMGQTSNQPQHFGDGTRLSIL.

V usage is TRBV11-1 and J usage is TRBJ1-2; the match to TRBD1 covers 9 bases. CDR3 size: 14 residues. V shed 2 bases, J shed 8 bases, and the junction held 6 bases outside the gene matches. In germline, CDR1 is SGHAT, CDR2 FQDESV (reference sequence). CDR3 protein: CASSLNRDRDGYTF. CDR3 sequence (DNA): TGTGCCAGCAGCTTAAACCGGGACAGGGACGGCTACACCTTC. The full variable domain, completed using reference TRBV11-1 and TRBJ1-2, is EAEVAQSPRYKITEKSQAVAFWCDPISGHATLYWYRQILGQGPELLVQFQDESVVDDSQLPKDRFSAERLKGVDSTLKIQPAELGDSAMYLCASSLNRDRDGYTFGSGTRLTVV.

The rearrangement joins TRBV7-9 to TRBJ1-4; 8 bases map to TRBD1. The CDR3 consists of 13 residues. J lost 11 bases, V lost 5 bases, and 7 bases had no gene match. Germline V gene lookup returns CDR1 SEHNR and CDR2 FQNEAQ (reference sequence). For the CDR3, the DNA is TGTGCCAGCAGCCGTACACAGGGGGAGAAACTGTTTTTT. Protein: CASSRTQGEKLFF.

The chain is built from TRBV11-2 and TRBJ2-2, with 7 bases lining up with TRBD2. V shed 5 bases and J 1 base; nucleotides not matched to a gene: 10. Germline lookup yields CDR1 SGHAT and CDR2 FQNNGV. The CDR3 is 17 amino acids. CDR3 in DNA: TGTGCCAGCAGCCTCTCCCGAGCGGGGAGGAACACCGGGGAGCTGTTTTTT. This gives the protein CASSLSRAGRNTGELFF.

The chain couples TRBV6-5 to TRBJ1-2; 8 bases are shared with TRBD1. Germline values: CDR1 MNHEY, CDR2 SVGAGI. The CDR3 totals 13 residues. The V gene end was trimmed by 6 bases and the J gene end by 7 bases; junction bases not matched to a gene: 7. CDR3 in amino acids: CASRNRGAIGYTF. CDR3 sequence (DNA): TGTGCCAGCAGAAACAGGGGGGCCATTGGCTACACCTTC.

This sequence joins TRBV14 and TRBJ2-3; 10 bases match TRBD2. J lost 3 bases, V lost 5 bases, and 8 bases had no gene match. Per the germline V gene, CDR1 is SGHDN and CDR2 is FVKESK. The CDR3 runs 16 residues. The CDR3 nucleotides are TGTGCCAGCAGCATACTTGGACTAGCGGAGACAGATACGCAGTATTTT. This translates into CASSILGLAETDTQYF.

The rearrangement links TRBV5-6 to TRBJ1-2, with a tentative D call TRBD1 (5 bases). The CDR3 consists of 15 residues. V lost 1 base to trimming and J lost 6 bases, with 16 bases between them. Germline V CDR1 and CDR2: SGHDT, YYEEEE. The CDR3 spells CASSLYPGVKNGYTF. DNA for the CDR3: TGTGCCAGCAGCTTGTACCCGGGGGTGAAGAATGGCTACACCTTC.